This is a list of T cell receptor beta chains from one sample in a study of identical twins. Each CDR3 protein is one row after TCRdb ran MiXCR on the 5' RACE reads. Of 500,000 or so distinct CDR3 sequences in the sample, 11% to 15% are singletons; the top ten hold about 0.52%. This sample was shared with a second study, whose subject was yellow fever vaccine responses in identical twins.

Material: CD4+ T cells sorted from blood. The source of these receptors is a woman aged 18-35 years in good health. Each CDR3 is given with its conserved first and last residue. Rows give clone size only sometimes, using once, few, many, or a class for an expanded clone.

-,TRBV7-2,CASSLDMNQPQHF
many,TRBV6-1,CASRRTSGRKETQYF
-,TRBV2,CASNRDGDTEAFF
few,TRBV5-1,CASSLERGTQYF
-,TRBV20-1,CSASWDRGTYEQYF
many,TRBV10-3,CAISEVVQNTGELFF
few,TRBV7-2,CASSLGGTGGEKLFF
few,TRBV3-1,CASSHRDSNSPLHF
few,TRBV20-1,CSAPKGTGRQETQYF
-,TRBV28,CASILMDRMNTEAFF
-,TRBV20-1,CSAETGRGHNEKLFF
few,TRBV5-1,CASKMGVSETQYF
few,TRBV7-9,CASSLGGSRNRETQYF
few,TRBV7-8,CASSFGREYEQYF
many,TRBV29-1,CSVEDRGRGKETQYF
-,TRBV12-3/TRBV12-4,CASSFGSAETQYF
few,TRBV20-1,CSGHSYNEQFF
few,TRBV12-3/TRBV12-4,CASKIEGGIGYNEQFF
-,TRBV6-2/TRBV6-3,CASSYSTAGLRASRYNEQFF
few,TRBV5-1,CASKYAGTSGYNEQFF
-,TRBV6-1,CASSVTPGSEQYF
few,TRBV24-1,CATSDPPLNYGYTF
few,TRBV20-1,CSAPSLAEGALNEQFF
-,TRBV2,CASSERGLADIQYF
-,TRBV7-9,CASTPGPNTGELFF
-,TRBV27,CASSKGAGQGQDGELFF
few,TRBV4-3,CASSASGENEQFF
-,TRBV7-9,CAEKGNTEAFF
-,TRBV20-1,CSASPQDRGGHGYTF
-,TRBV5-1,CASSPGQGADEQYF
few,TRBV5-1,CASSGGQGETQYF
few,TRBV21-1,CASCLWAEQYF
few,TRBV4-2,CASSQDKAGLLRTGELFF
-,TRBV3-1,CASSYGGGDTQYF
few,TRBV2,CASSEGGLGRGSGANVLTF
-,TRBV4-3,CASSQAVGSLYEQYF
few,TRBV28,CAGLGQGAVLAEAFF
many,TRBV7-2,CASISIAGGSTEQYF
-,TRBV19,CASSTQRENYGYTF
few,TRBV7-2,CASSFLAREQYF
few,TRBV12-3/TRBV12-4,CASSRVTGKVYNEQFF
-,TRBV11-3,CASSLATSQSSYNEQFF
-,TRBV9,CASSTNSGNNEQFF
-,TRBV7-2,CASSEGTREGLETQYF
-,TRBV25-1,CASSDLGAGSGANVLTF
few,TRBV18,CASSTGVNSNQPQHF
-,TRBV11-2,CASSLVRGGLTDTQYF
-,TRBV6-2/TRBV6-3,CASRNLGTAYQETQYF
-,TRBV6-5,CASSFAPGTGATNEKLFF
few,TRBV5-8,CASSSHRGGNTGELFF
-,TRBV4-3,CASSQDNLFLAGEDTQYF
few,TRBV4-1,CASSQPRQTLAKNIQYF
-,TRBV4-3,CASSHSTGNEQYF
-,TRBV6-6,CASSGLGFYEQYF
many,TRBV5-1,CASSFVTGEREQFF
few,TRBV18,CASSPIGGSRSNEQFF
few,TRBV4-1,CASSQDGRGSLRETGELFF